These 4 T cell receptor beta chains were all obtained from the same sample, sequenced in a study of Ad26.COV2.S vaccination and SARS-CoV-2 variants. Treatment described: around 19 received Ad26.COV2.S at low or high dose, single or two shots; about 5 received placebo; per-sample allocation not given. Day 63 following the first vaccine or placebo injection was when the samples were taken. Profiled with immunoSEQ multiplex PCR; TCRdb holds only in-frame clones, not every one. The top ten hold about 5% of the sample, which has about 350,000 clones, roughly 91% seen once. The sample was peripheral blood, taken in a trial of Ad26.COV2.S vaccine versus placebo. Every receptor here comes from a person between 18 and 60 years old who received the Ad26.COV2.S COVID-19 vaccine or a placebo.

The genes are TRBV5-1 and TRBJ2-3; 9 bases agree with TRBD1. CDR1 and CDR2 (germline): SGHRS, YFSETQ. This CDR3 has 16 residues. V lost 4 bases and J lost 6; bases outside the gene matches: 12. The CDR3 loop is CASSPLPTGGEDTQYF. The CDR3 bases are TGCGCCAGCAGCCCACTCCCGACAGGGGGTGAGGATACGCAGTATTTT.

The CDR3 protein is CASASDTGELFF. The DNA for the CDR3 is TGTGCCAGTGCCAGCGACACCGGGGAGCTGTTTTTT. The chain joins TRBV19 to TRBJ2-2; D is unclear. V was cut by 8 bases and J by 3 bases, with 7 bases left in between. Germline-derived CDR1 and CDR2 are LNHDA and SQIVND (reference sequence). The CDR3 is made up of 12 amino acids.

Details on this clone: The same CDR3 also results from other DNA sequences found in this sample. The CDR3 spells CASSEVTEAFF. CDR3 sequence (DNA): TGTGCCAGCAGTGAAGTAACTGAAGCTTTCTTT. The chain has TRBV2 and TRBJ1-1; D ambiguous. The CDR3 is made up of 11 amino acids. Germline V gives CDR1 SNHLY, CDR2 FYNNEI. Deletions cut 1 base from V and 5 bases from J, with 2 bases between. Full variable domain (remainder filled in from reference TRBV2 and TRBJ1-1): EPEVTQTPSHQVTQMGQEVILRCVPISNHLYFYWYRQILGQKVEFLVSFYNNEISEKSEIFDDQFSVERPDGSNFTLKIRSTKLEDSAMYFCASSEVTEAFFGQGTRLTVV.

V and J are TRBV9 and TRBJ1-4, with 7 positions matching TRBD1. V was pared by 0 bases and J by 7 bases, with 3 bases of the junction left unmatched. Germline V gene data show CDR1 as SGDLS and CDR2 as YYNGEE. CDR3 length equals 14 residues. The chain's CDR3 is CASSVDRTGEKLFF. The DNA of the CDR3 is TGTGCCAGCAGCGTAGACAGGACAGGTGAAAAACTGTTTTTT.